This TCR beta chain was identified in a study of T cells after yellow fever vaccination. This clonotype was seen many times. MiXCR, run by TCRdb on the 5' RACE reads, gives a single entry per CDR3 protein. This sample has 140,000 to 150,000 distinct CDR3 sequences, with under 7% found just once. The source was CD4+ T cells sorted from PBMCs, collected 10 days after the yellow fever booster vaccination. The receptor's source is a man aged 25 to 40 who received the YFV17D yellow fever vaccine.

The CDR3: CASSWGVAVGYNEQFF. Here the CDR3 DNA reads TGTGCCAGCAGTTGGGGGGTGGCCGTTGGTTACAATGAGCAGTTCTTC. J is TRBJ2-1 and V is TRBV12-3 or TRBV12-4, with D maybe TRBD2 (6 bases). The CDR3 has 16 residues. V was clipped by 4 bases and J by 4 bases, with 17 bases between them.